This T cell receptor beta chain emerged from a study of cytomegalovirus exposure and HLA in healthy donors. Both 60 Vbeta primers and 13 Jbeta primers went into the PCR. Libraries were prepared by immunoSEQ multiplex PCR; TCRdb keeps only in-frame clonotypes and omits some of them. The data show some 220,000 clones, around 88% seen once. The CDR3 runs 12 residues. Trimming removed 4 bases from V and 4 bases from J, with 8 bases in between. Germline V gene lookup returns CDR1 MNHEY and CDR2 SMNVEV (reference sequence). Notes on this clone: Its antigen is not known. Other DNA variants within this sample encode the same CDR3.

Study-wide points: An observed cluster of highly shared sequence variants was recorded as a likely sequencing artifact.

The TCR was taken from a young woman in good health and CMV-seronegative. The J gene is TRBJ2-7, the V gene TRBV27; possible D gene TRBD2, 5 bases. Sequenced material: PBMCs. CDR3 bases: TGTGCCAGCAGTTCCAGGAGGTACGAGCAGTACTTC. It is translated as CASSSRRYEQYF.